The 19 T cell receptor beta chains below were found in one sample sequenced in a study of graft-versus-host responses after intestinal transplantation. Only in-frame clones appear in the TCRdb table, and some are missing; sequencing was by immunoSEQ multiplex PCR. Counted here are some 27,000 clones, more than 90% occurring once; the ten biggest clones make up less than 0.85%. Sequenced here: PBMCs, sampled roughly 29 days after intestinal transplant. The receptors originated from a human patient who received an intestinal transplant, so some T cells may come from the graft donor.

A few counts support this clone. The chain carries TRBV7-6 and TRBJ1-2; tentatively, D is TRBD1 (5 bases). Trimming took 4 bases from V and 8 from J, leaving 14 bases between them. Germline CDR1 is SGHVS and CDR2 is FNYEAQ. This CDR3 is built from 13 residues. The CDR3 nucleotides are TGTGCCAGCAGCTCCTGGGGGGGAGACGGCTACACCTTC. It is translated as CASSSWGGDGYTF.

The count of this clone is one. J is TRBJ2-3 and V is TRBV10-1; tentatively, D is TRBD2 (5 bases). This CDR3 is built from 15 residues. Germline CDR1 WNHNN, CDR2 SYGVQD (reference sequence). The ends were cut back, 0 bases at V and 1 base at J, with 8 bases in the middle. CDR3 amino acids: CASSESRAGTDTQYF. CDR3 coding DNA: TGCGCCAGCAGTGAGTCGAGGGCCGGCACAGATACGCAGTATTTT.

The rearrangement links TRBV29-1 to TRBJ2-1, with a possible D match to TRBD2 (5 bases). The V end lost 0 bases, the J end lost 5 bases, and 14 bases lay between the germline ends. This CDR3 is 15 amino acids long. CDR1 and CDR2 from the germline V gene are SQVTM and ANQGSEA. CDR3 loop: CSVEDWRVGDNEQFF. The CDR3 nucleotides are TGCAGCGTTGAAGATTGGCGGGTGGGCGACAATGAGCAGTTCTTC.

The chain has TRBV28 and TRBJ2-3; a weak D match, TRBD1 (6 bases). CDR1 and CDR2 from the germline V gene are MDHEN and SYDVKM. The CDR3 is 14 amino acids. The V and J ends lost 10 bases and 2 bases respectively, with 16 bases between them. The CDR3 DNA sequence: TGTGCCACGAACAGACGGACAGTCACAGATACGCAGTATTTT. Its protein product is CATNRRTVTDTQYF. The full variable domain, in which reference TRBV28 and TRBJ2-3 provide the parts outside the CDR3, is DVKVTQSSRYLVKRTGEKVFLECVQDMDHENMFWYRQDPGLGLRLIYFSYDVKMKEKGDIPEGYSVSREKKERFSLILESASTNQTSMYLCATNRRTVTDTQYFGPGTRLTVL.

V is TRBV12-5 and J is TRBJ1-1, with no clear D. Germline CDR1 reads LGHNT; CDR2 reads FRNRAP. The germline V and J ends were trimmed by 5 bases and 5 bases, with 9 bases remaining between them. The CDR3 extends over 12 amino acids. In DNA, the CDR3 is TGTGCTAGTGGTGACCGAGGGACTGAAGCTTTCTTT. This gives the protein CASGDRGTEAFF.

The DNA for the CDR3 is TGTGCCAGCAGTTCGGGACCGAAGTACTTGAACACTGAAGCTTTCTTT. Translation gives CASSSGPKYLNTEAFF. This chain joins TRBV27 and TRBJ1-1, with D perhaps TRBD1 (5 bases). This CDR3 contains 16 residues. Trimming shortened V by 4 bases and J by 0 bases, and 15 bases separated the two germline ends. Germline V gene lookup returns CDR1 MNHEY and CDR2 SMNVEV (reference sequence).

The chain uses TRBV7-2 and TRBJ2-7; D ambiguous. CDR3 length: 16 amino acids. CDR1 and CDR2 from the germline V gene are SGHTA and FQGNSA. Trimming removed 2 bases at V and 3 bases at J, with 17 bases between. The CDR3: CASSLYDIGPIYEQYF. The CDR3, as DNA: TGTGCCAGCAGCTTATATGACATCGGCCCTATCTACGAGCAGTACTTC.

The chain has TRBV18 and TRBJ2-6; no definite D call. This CDR3 has 16 residues. V was pared by 6 bases and J by 0 bases, with 12 bases between. Germline CDR1 and CDR2: KGHSH and LQKENI. The CDR3 reads CASSRVGASGANVLTF. The CDR3 nucleotides are TGTGCCAGCTCCCGAGTCGGAGCCTCTGGGGCCAACGTCCTGACTTTC.

V and J are TRBV7-2 and TRBJ2-5, with unresolved D. The J call is doubtful: the DNA matches TRBJ2-7 better. In germline, CDR1 is SGHTA, CDR2 FQGNSA. This CDR3 is 14 amino acids long. CDR3 sequence: CASSPGPITYEQYF. In nucleotides, the CDR3 is TGTGCCAGCAGCCCCGGGCCGATAACCTACGAGCAGTACTTC.

The V and J genes are TRBV7-2 and TRBJ1-6, with 11 bases matching TRBD1. The CDR3 is 16 residues long. The ends lost 5 bases at V and 8 bases at J; junction bases unmatched: 8. Germline CDR1 is SGHTA and CDR2 is FQGNSA. This CDR3 reads CASSLTRTGGDSPLHF. CDR3 sequence (DNA): TGTGCCAGCAGCCTTACCCGGACAGGGGGCGATTCACCCCTCCACTTT.

The chain uses TRBV28 and TRBJ2-1, with D tentatively TRBD2 (6 bases). V was trimmed by 10 bases and J by 9 bases, leaving 34 bases between them. The CDR3 is 18 residues long. Germline lookup yields CDR1 MDHEN and CDR2 SYDVKM. In DNA form, the CDR3 reads TGTGCCACCGACTTCGGAGGAGTGGGAGGTGGTGGATTTGGTGAGCAGTTCTTC. It codes for CATDFGGVGGGGFGEQFF.

This clone showed up just once. The chain is built from TRBV19 and TRBJ2-1, with 9 bases that match TRBD1. The junction had 14 bases not matched to a gene; V was cut back by 6 bases and J by 8 bases. Per germline, CDR1 LNHDA and CDR2 SQIVND (reference sequence). This CDR3 has 16 amino acids. The CDR3 here is CASSLHDPQGAHEQFF. CDR3 sequence (DNA): TGTGCCAGTAGCCTTCATGACCCACAGGGGGCTCATGAGCAGTTCTTC.

V and J are TRBV18 and TRBJ2-3; perhaps TRBD1 as D (6 bases). This CDR3 contains 16 residues. CDR1 is KGHSH and CDR2 is LQKENI in the germline V gene. V dropped 2 bases and J dropped 2 bases, with 14 bases sitting between them. CDR3 coding DNA: TGTGCCAGCTCACCAAAGGGGGAGAGGGCCACAGATACGCAGTATTTT. Translating it yields CASSPKGERATDTQYF.

This chain uses TRBV28 with TRBJ1-4; D gene ambiguous. This CDR3 has 13 amino acids. V was shortened by 6 bases and J by 10 bases, with 15 bases between the two germline ends. Germline assignment: CDR1 MDHEN and CDR2 SYDVKM. The CDR3 DNA reads as TGTGCCAGCAGGAAATTTTGGGAGAGAAAACTGTTTTTT. Encoded protein: CASRKFWERKLFF.

The J gene is TRBJ2-1, the V gene TRBV5-1; D may match TRBD1 or TRBD2 (5 bases each). This CDR3 has 15 residues. Germline V gene lookup returns CDR1 SGHRS and CDR2 YFSETQ. The V end was cut by 2 bases, the J end by 8 bases, with 17 bases between. The CDR3, as DNA: TGCGCCAGCAGCTTCGAAGGGGATGGGACGGATGAGCAGTTCTTC. Translation gives CASSFEGDGTDEQFF. Supplemented by reference TRBV5-1 and TRBJ2-1, the full variable domain reads KAGVTQTPRYLIKTRGQQVTLSCSPISGHRSVSWYQQTPGQGLQFLFEYFSETQRNKGNFPGRFSGRQFSNSRSEMNVSTLELGDSALYLCASSFEGDGTDEQFFGPGTRLTVL.

The chain couples TRBV19 to TRBJ2-1, with D perhaps TRBD2 (5 bases). Germline lookup yields CDR1 LNHDA and CDR2 SQIVND (reference sequence). V lost 5 bases, J lost 2 bases, and 13 bases lay in between. CDR3 length: 15 amino acids. CDR3 sequence: CASSVRTGPYNEQFF. CDR3 bases: TGTGCCAGTAGTGTCAGGACTGGGCCCTACAATGAGCAGTTCTTC.

In DNA, the CDR3 is TGTGCCAGCAGTTACTTCGGGACAGGGAACACTGAAGCTTTCTTT. This encodes CASSYFGTGNTEAFF. The genes are TRBV6-5 and TRBJ1-1; the match to TRBD1 covers 8 bases. Looked up from germline, CDR1 is MNHEY and CDR2 is SVGAGI. There are 15 residues in the CDR3. V was clipped by 1 base and J by 1 base; unmatched bases: 2.

J is TRBJ1-4 and V is TRBV30; 8 positions match TRBD1. Germline V gene sequence: CDR1 GTSNPN, CDR2 SVGIG (reference sequence). Trimming removed 2 bases from V and 6 bases from J; junction bases left unmatched: 11. This CDR3 is built from 16 residues. The CDR3 sequence: CAWSPKTGQAYEKLFF. In DNA form, the CDR3 reads TGTGCCTGGAGTCCCAAAACGGGACAGGCCTATGAAAAACTGTTTTTT.

V is TRBV16 and J is TRBJ1-5; D is undetermined. The CDR3 extends over 16 amino acids. Germline CDR1 reads KGHSY; CDR2 reads FQNENV. V lost 0 bases to trimming and J lost 4 bases, with 13 bases between them. The CDR3, as DNA: TGTGCCAGCAGCCAATCGATTGGCCAGTTAAATCAGCCCCAGCATTTT. Its translation: CASSQSIGQLNQPQHF. The variable domain in full, with the rest retrieved from reference TRBV16 and TRBJ1-5, is GEEVAQTPKHLVRGEGQKAKLYCAPIKGHSYVFWYQQVLKNEFKFLISFQNENVFDETGMPKERFSAKCLPNSPCSLEIQATKLEDSAVYFCASSQSIGQLNQPQHFGDGTRLSIL.